The next 15 T cell receptor beta chains were all read from a single sample in a study of beta chain features in type 1 diabetes. Study observations and caveats: All four CD4+ subsets of Type 1 diabetes patients contained TCRB CDR3s that were moderately but significantly shorter.

The sequenced template was cDNA made from the entire isolated RNA. Generated by immunoSEQ multiplex PCR, the TCRdb table keeps only in-frame clones and is missing some. Among hundreds of thousands of clones listed, roughly 13% were seen once. Antigens for these TCRs are unknown. What was sequenced was naive CD4+ T cells from blood. The receptors were gathered from a man aged 18 to 30 with type 1 diabetes.

This clone was counted only a few times. The rearrangement uses TRBV25-1 and TRBJ2-1; D may be TRBD1 or TRBD2 (5 bases each). Trimming cost V 7 bases and J 10 bases, with 11 bases left between them. The CDR3 runs to 11 residues. Germline V gives CDR1 MGHDK, CDR2 SYGVNS. Here the CDR3 reads CASTEGIEQFF. The CDR3 bases are TGTGCCAGCACCGAGGGGATAGAGCAGTTCTTC. The whole variable domain, filled in from reference TRBV25-1 and TRBJ2-1, reads EADIYQTPRYLVIGTGKKITLECSQTMGHDKMYWYQQDPGMELHLIHYSYGVNSTEKGDLSSESTVSRIRTEHFPLTLESARPSHTSQYLCASTEGIEQFFGPGTRLTVL.

The CDR3 DNA follows: TGTGCCAGCAGCGGGCTGGGCAAAAACATTCAGTACTTC. It encodes CASSGLGKNIQYF. The chain has TRBV14 and TRBJ2-4; D unresolved. CDR1 is SGHDN, CDR2 FVKESK, per germline. The CDR3 is 13 amino acids. V lost 5 bases to trimming and J lost 3 bases, with 8 bases between them.

A few counts support this clone. The V call is TRBV25-1, the J call TRBJ2-3, with unresolved D. Per germline, CDR1 MGHDK and CDR2 SYGVNS. CDR3 length equals 14 residues. Trimming left V 6 bases short and J 2 bases short, with 12 bases between. Written as DNA, the CDR3 is TGTGCCAGCAGGCCTCACGGGCCCACAGATACGCAGTATTTT. It specifies CASRPHGPTDTQYF.

J is TRBJ2-5 and V is TRBV6-1; tentatively, D is TRBD1 (5 bases). Germline V CDR1 and CDR2: MNHNS, SASEGT. This CDR3 is built from 15 residues. Trimming shortened V by 3 bases and J by 2 bases, and 13 bases separated the two germline ends. In DNA form, the CDR3 reads TGTGCCAGCAGTGAGGGTGACAGAAAGCAAGAGACCCAGTACTTC. The encoded protein is CASSEGDRKQETQYF.

This clone has just a few counts. This rearrangement joins TRBV7-3 to TRBJ2-5; TRBD2 matches 8 bases. The length of the CDR3 is 14 residues. CDR1 and CDR2 (germline): SGHTA, FQGTGA. Germline trimming cut 5 bases from V and 5 bases from J; bases unmatched to any gene: 7. CDR3 region: CASSPGLASETQYF. The CDR3 nucleotides are TGTGCCAGCAGCCCCGGACTAGCTTCGGAGACCCAGTACTTC.

V and J are TRBV13 and TRBJ2-1; D assignment may be TRBD1 or TRBD2 (5 bases each). CDR1 and CDR2 (germline): PRHDT, FYEKMQ (reference sequence). V was shortened by 0 bases and J by 10 bases, with 22 bases between the two germline ends. The CDR3 loop spans 17 amino acids. The DNA of the CDR3 is TGTGCCAGCAGCTTAGGCGGGTGGGGGTCCCCGGGATGGGAGCAGTTCTTC. Its protein is CASSLGGWGSPGWEQFF.

V usage is TRBV28 and J usage is TRBJ1-5, with unresolved D. Trimming left V 5 bases short and J 6 bases short, with 17 bases between. The CDR3 consists of 15 residues. The germline V gene has CDR1 MDHEN and CDR2 SYDVKM. In nucleotides, the CDR3 is TGTGCCAGCAGTCCACAAGGAAGGTCAGGTCAGCCCCAGCATTTT. Protein sequence: CASSPQGRSGQPQHF.

This clone was seen more than once but under ten times. The V and J genes are TRBV10-3 and TRBJ2-2; D may be TRBD2 (5 bases). Germline V lookup: CDR1 ENHRY, CDR2 SYGVKD. With 10 bases removed from V and 4 bases from J, the gap between germline ends came to 13 bases. The CDR3 extends over 13 amino acids. The CDR3 sequence: CATRGGGTGELFF. The CDR3 DNA reads as TGTGCCACCAGAGGAGGAGGCACCGGGGAGCTGTTTTTT.

About this clone: One base away lies a much larger clone, so this may be a sequencing read error. This chain connects TRBV9 to TRBJ1-1, with D unclear. Between the trimmed V and J ends, which lost 4 bases and 0 bases, there was a span of 1 base. Germline CDR1 reads SGDLS; CDR2 reads YYNGEE. The CDR3 loop spans 11 amino acids. This CDR3 reads CASSMNTEAFF. The CDR3 DNA follows: TGTGCCAGCAGCATGAACACTGAAGCTTTCTTT.

This clone occurred a few times. V gene TRBV2 combines with J gene TRBJ2-5; a weak D match, TRBD1 (5 bases). CDR1 and CDR2 from the germline V gene are SNHLY and FYNNEI. The V end lost 6 bases, the J end lost 4 bases, and 15 bases lay between the germline ends. The length of the CDR3 is 14 residues. The CDR3 sequence is CASSAQGVGETQYF. For the CDR3, the DNA is TGTGCCAGCAGCGCCCAAGGGGTGGGAGAGACCCAGTACTTC.

Only a few counts were recorded for this clone. V is TRBV5-1 and J is TRBJ1-5, with 7 bases that match TRBD1. CDR3 length: 16 residues. Germline values: CDR1 SGHRS, CDR2 YFSETQ. V shed 0 bases, J shed 5 bases, and the junction held 8 bases outside the gene matches. The CDR3 sequence is CASSLAPTGWDQPQHF. Written as DNA, the CDR3 is TGCGCCAGCAGCTTGGCCCCGACAGGGTGGGATCAGCCCCAGCATTTT.

The rearrangement links TRBV7-2 to TRBJ2-2; D unclear. CDR1 and CDR2 from the germline V gene are SGHTA and FQGNSA. This CDR3 spans 11 amino acids. V lost 6 bases and J lost 6, with 5 bases in between. The CDR3 DNA sequence: TGTGCCAGCAGAGCTGCCGGGGAGCTGTTTTTT. Translating gives CASRAAGELFF.

This clone was seen only a few times. The gene calls are TRBV4-1 and TRBJ2-2; unclear D gene. Per the germline V gene, CDR1 is MGHRA and CDR2 is YSYEKL. The CDR3 has 13 residues. Trimming shortened V by 0 bases and J by 9 bases, and 8 bases separated the two germline ends. The CDR3 sequence: CASSQDTLWELFF. CDR3 DNA: TGCGCCAGCAGCCAAGATACCCTATGGGAGCTGTTTTTT.

The chain employs TRBV14 and TRBJ1-4, with no clear D. CDR1 SGHDN and CDR2 FVKESK come from the germline V gene. The CDR3 extends over 15 amino acids. Trimming left V 0 bases short and J 8 bases short, with 13 bases between. The CDR3 reads CASSQEWQEVEKLFF. In DNA form, the CDR3 reads TGTGCCAGCAGCCAAGAGTGGCAGGAGGTCGAAAAACTGTTTTTT.

This clone was counted a few times. The chain combines TRBV6-1 with TRBJ1-1; a possible D gene is TRBD1 (5 bases). CDR1 and CDR2 (germline): MNHNS, SASEGT. CDR3 length: 15 amino acids. Trimming cost V 3 bases and J 1 base, with 12 bases left between them. CDR3 coding DNA: TGTGCCAGCAGTGAGAACAGGTTATCGAACACTGAAGCTTTCTTT. This encodes CASSENRLSNTEAFF.